A single sample is the source of the 24 T cell receptor beta chains below, sequenced in a study of cytomegalovirus exposure and HLA in healthy donors. Primers: 60 Vbeta forward and 13 Jbeta reverse. Libraries were prepared by immunoSEQ multiplex PCR; TCRdb keeps only in-frame clonotypes and omits some of them. This table holds approximately 200,000 clones, around 82% found once. Sample: PBMCs. The origin of the receptors is a boy aged 5-17 years in good health and CMV-seronegative.

CDR3 region: CASSSLGDSGPYNEQFF. The CDR3 DNA is TGTGCCAGCAGCTCCCTGGGGGACTCCGGGCCCTACAATGAGCAGTTCTTC. The chain couples TRBV7-9 to TRBJ2-1, with a tentative D call TRBD2 (6 bases). This CDR3 has 17 amino acids. Germline V gene lookup returns CDR1 SEHNR and CDR2 FQNEAQ (reference sequence). V lost 4 bases and J 2 bases, leaving 18 bases between the germline ends.

The chain carries TRBV27 and TRBJ2-7, with 8 bases lining up with TRBD2. Per germline, CDR1 MNHEY and CDR2 SMNVEV (reference sequence). V was pared by 3 bases and J by 2 bases, with 12 bases of the junction left unmatched. The CDR3 is made up of 17 amino acids. The CDR3 loop reads CASSLSGSGSLTYEQYF. In DNA, the CDR3 is TGTGCCAGCAGTTTGTCCGGCAGCGGGAGTTTAACCTACGAGCAGTACTTC.

The CDR3 DNA follows: TGTGCTGGCGGTCCGTCCCAAGAGACCCAGTACTTC. This codes for CAGGPSQETQYF. The rearrangement joins TRBV6-6 to TRBJ2-5; D is undetermined. The CDR3 runs 12 residues. Germline values: CDR1 MNHNY, CDR2 SVGAGI (reference sequence).

This clone was seen more than once but under ten times. This chain uses TRBV2 with TRBJ1-1; D is unresolved. Germline values: CDR1 SNHLY, CDR2 FYNNEI. This CDR3 comprises 11 residues. V dropped 6 bases and J dropped 3 bases, with 5 bases sitting between them. Here the CDR3 DNA reads TGTGCCAGCAGCGAGTACACTGAAGCTTTCTTT. As protein: CASSEYTEAFF.

The CDR3 spells CAWGRGVQSTDTQYF. CDR3 nucleotides: TGTGCCTGGGGCCGGGGGGTTCAAAGCACAGATACGCAGTATTTT. The J gene is TRBJ2-3, the V gene TRBV30; 7 bases line up with TRBD2. Trimming removed 5 bases from V and 0 bases from J; junction bases left unmatched: 8. CDR1 and CDR2 from the germline V gene are GTSNPN and SVGIG (reference sequence). The CDR3 covers 15 residues.

This clone was counted between two and nine times. V and J are TRBV4-3 and TRBJ1-1; TRBD1 agrees at 7 bases. Germline V gene data show CDR1 as LGHNA and CDR2 as YSLEER. The CDR3 spans 17 residues. The J segment lost 3 bases and the V segment lost 0 bases, leaving 10 bases of the junction unmatched. CDR3: CASSQDVEWGTDTEAFF. The CDR3, as DNA: TGCGCCAGCAGCCAAGATGTTGAATGGGGGACAGACACTGAAGCTTTCTTT.

The V and J genes are TRBV5-6 and TRBJ2-1, with 12 bases aligning to TRBD2. Germline V gives CDR1 SGHDT, CDR2 YYEEEE. The V and J ends lost 4 bases and 6 bases, in that order; junction bases with no gene match: 14. CDR3 length: 18 residues. DNA for the CDR3: TGTGCCAGCAGCATAGGACTAGCGGGATTGACGGTCGGCAATGAGCAGTTCTTC. As protein: CASSIGLAGLTVGNEQFF.

The chain couples TRBV7-2 to TRBJ2-5; no reliable D call. Looked up from germline, CDR1 is SGHTA and CDR2 is FQGNSA. V was clipped by 7 bases and J by 2 bases, with 14 bases between them. The CDR3 extends over 14 amino acids. For the CDR3, the DNA is TGTGCCAGCACCCCAAAGACAACTCAAGAGACCCAGTACTTC. It codes for CASTPKTTQETQYF.

The chain links TRBV9 to TRBJ2-3; 8 bases align to TRBD2. V dropped 4 bases and J dropped 2; count of bases not matched to a gene: 9. The germline V gene has CDR1 SGDLS and CDR2 YYNGEE. This CDR3 spans 16 amino acids. The CDR3 spells CASSSVAGGPTDTQYF. The CDR3 DNA reads as TGTGCCAGCAGCTCAGTGGCGGGGGGACCCACAGATACGCAGTATTTT.

The chain uses TRBV6-4 and TRBJ2-3, with 9 bases identical to TRBD2. The V segment lost 3 bases and the J segment 1 base; nucleotides outside the gene matches: 2. Germline lookup yields CDR1 MRHNA and CDR2 SNTAGT. The CDR3 totals 15 residues. CDR3 coding DNA: TGTGCCAGCAGTGAAATAGCGGGGGGCACAGATACGCAGTATTTT. Amino acid sequence: CASSEIAGGTDTQYF.

A single count supports this clone. The gene calls are TRBV7-2 and TRBJ2-3; tentative D call: TRBD2 (6 bases). CDR1 and CDR2 from the germline V gene are SGHTA and FQGNSA. The CDR3 runs to 14 residues. V lost 5 bases to trimming and J lost 1 base, with 10 bases between them. In DNA, the CDR3 is TGTGCCAGCAGCCCGGGAGCTGGCACAGATACGCAGTATTTT. Protein: CASSPGAGTDTQYF.

The chain recombines TRBV12-5 with TRBJ1-1; no definite D call. The CDR3 length is 11 residues. V gave up 2 bases and J gave up 7 bases, with 5 bases separating them. Germline V CDR1 and CDR2: LGHNT, FRNRAP. Here the CDR3 DNA reads TGTGCTAGTGGTTTGAACGGTGAAGCTTTCTTT. The encoded protein is CASGLNGEAFF.

This clone was found once. The V and J genes are TRBV7-8 and TRBJ1-1, with 10 bases identical to TRBD1. This CDR3 is 13 amino acids long. The germline V gene has CDR1 SGHVS and CDR2 FQNEAQ. V was pared by 6 bases and J by 6 bases, with 4 bases of the junction left unmatched. The CDR3 bases are TGTGCCAGCAGAACCGGGACAGGGGCTGAAGCTTTCTTT. Protein sequence: CASRTGTGAEAFF.

This sequence joins TRBV28 and TRBJ2-5; TRBD2 might be the D (6 bases). The V gene's germline CDR1 is MDHEN and CDR2 SYDVKM. CDR3 length: 13 amino acids. V was pared by 1 base and J by 5 bases, with 8 bases between. In DNA form, the CDR3 reads TGTGCCAGCAGTTTATTCGGAGGGGAGACCCAGTACTTC. Translation gives CASSLFGGETQYF.

The chain carries TRBV6-4 and TRBJ2-1, with 10 bases matching TRBD2. Losses at the gene ends were 4 bases for V and 7 bases for J; bases not matched to a gene: 7. The CDR3 is 15 amino acids. Looked up from germline, CDR1 is MRHNA and CDR2 is SNTAGT. CDR3 amino acids: CASSVLAGAQNEQFF. The CDR3 nucleotides read TGTGCCAGCAGTGTTCTAGCGGGAGCTCAAAATGAGCAGTTCTTC.

This clone turned up a few times. Other DNA sequences within the sample encode an identical CDR3. The chain joins TRBV29-1 to TRBJ2-7; TRBD1 aligns across 8 bases. The ends lost 4 bases at V and 0 bases at J; junction bases unmatched: 2. The CDR3 runs 13 residues. CDR1 SQVTM and CDR2 ANQGSEA come from the germline V gene. Here the CDR3 DNA reads TGCAGCGTTGGGGGGACAGGCTCCTACGAGCAGTACTTC. This codes for CSVGGTGSYEQYF.

V usage is TRBV19 and J usage is TRBJ2-2, with D perhaps matching TRBD1 (6 bases). The CDR3 totals 15 residues. The germline gives CDR1 LNHDA, CDR2 SQIVND (reference sequence). Trimming pared 6 bases from V and 0 bases from J, leaving 11 bases between. CDR3 sequence reads: CASSTQGPNTGELFF. CDR3 nucleotide sequence: TGTGCCAGTAGCACACAGGGCCCGAACACCGGGGAGCTGTTTTTT.

V gene TRBV6-1 combines with J gene TRBJ1-5; D is undetermined. This CDR3 has 14 amino acids. The germline V gene has CDR1 MNHNS and CDR2 SASEGT. The germline V and J ends were trimmed by 5 bases and 3 bases, with 11 bases remaining between them. The CDR3 DNA reads TGTGCCAGCAGTAGCCTTCGATTCAATCAGCCCCAGCATTTT. It yields the protein CASSSLRFNQPQHF.

The chain recombines TRBV30 with TRBJ2-7; a weak D match, TRBD1 (6 bases). The CDR3 runs to 12 residues. Trimming shortened V by 5 bases and J by 3 bases, and 11 bases separated the two germline ends. Germline V gene lookup returns CDR1 GTSNPN and CDR2 SVGIG (reference sequence). The CDR3 sequence is CAWGIQGYEQYF. The CDR3 region has the DNA TGTGCCTGGGGCATACAGGGCTACGAGCAGTACTTC.

There are a few counts of this clone. The chain joins TRBV19 to TRBJ2-7; 10 bases agree with TRBD1. This CDR3 has 16 residues. The germline CDR1 and CDR2 sequences are LNHDA and SQIVND (reference sequence). V dropped 5 bases and J dropped 3; count of bases not matched to a gene: 10. CDR3 sequence reads: CASSFYPGTGDYEQYF. The CDR3 nucleotides are TGTGCCAGTAGTTTTTACCCCGGGACAGGGGACTACGAGCAGTACTTC.

The chain uses TRBV19 and TRBJ2-5, with 9 bases identical to TRBD1. This CDR3 has 15 amino acids. V gave up 3 bases and J gave up 5 bases; unmatched junction bases: 7. Germline assignment: CDR1 LNHDA and CDR2 SQIVND (reference sequence). The CDR3 loop reads CASSISTGGGETQYF. The CDR3 nucleotides read TGTGCCAGTAGTATCTCCACAGGGGGCGGGGAGACCCAGTACTTC.

The rearrangement joins TRBV5-5 to TRBJ1-1, with D tentatively TRBD1 (5 bases). V was pared by 4 bases and J by 7 bases, with 11 bases between. Per germline, CDR1 SGHKS and CDR2 YYEKEE (reference sequence). CDR3 size: 12 residues. The chain's CDR3 is CASSPWGSEAFF. The CDR3 bases are TGTGCCAGCAGCCCTTGGGGCAGTGAAGCTTTCTTT.

V and J are TRBV27 and TRBJ1-5; D is possibly TRBD1 (6 bases). Germline V gene lookup returns CDR1 MNHEY and CDR2 SMNVEV (reference sequence). Trimming stripped 5 bases from V and 7 bases from J, with 15 bases between. CDR3 length: 14 amino acids. CDR3 DNA sequence: TGTGCCAGCAGTCCTGCAGGGGTTAACCAGCCCCAGCATTTT. Residues: CASSPAGVNQPQHF.

The chain has TRBV6-1 and TRBJ1-1; D is unresolved. The CDR3 has 15 residues. In germline, CDR1 is MNHNS, CDR2 SASEGT. The V and J ends lost 3 bases and 1 base respectively, with 12 bases between them. For the CDR3, the DNA is TGTGCCAGCAGTGATGCCCCCGGAGGGAACACTGAAGCTTTCTTT. Residues: CASSDAPGGNTEAFF.